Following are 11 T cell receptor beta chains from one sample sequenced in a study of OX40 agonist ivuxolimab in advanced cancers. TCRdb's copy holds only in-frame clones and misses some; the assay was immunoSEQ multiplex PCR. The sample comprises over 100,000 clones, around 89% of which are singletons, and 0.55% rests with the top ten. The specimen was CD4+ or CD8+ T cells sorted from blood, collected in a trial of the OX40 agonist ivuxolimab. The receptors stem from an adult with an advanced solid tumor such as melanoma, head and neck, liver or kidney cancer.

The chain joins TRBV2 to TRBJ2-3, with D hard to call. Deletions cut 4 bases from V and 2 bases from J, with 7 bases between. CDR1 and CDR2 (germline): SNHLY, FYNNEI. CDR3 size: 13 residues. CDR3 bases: TGTGCCAGCAGTGTGGACGCCACAGATACGCAGTATTTT. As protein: CASSVDATDTQYF.

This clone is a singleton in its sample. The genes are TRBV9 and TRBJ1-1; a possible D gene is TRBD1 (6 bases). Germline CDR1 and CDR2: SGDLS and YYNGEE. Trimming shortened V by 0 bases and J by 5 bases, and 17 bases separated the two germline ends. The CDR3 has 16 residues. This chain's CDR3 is CASSVGGGAQRTEAFF. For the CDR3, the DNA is TGTGCCAGCAGCGTAGGAGGGGGGGCGCAGCGGACTGAAGCTTTCTTT. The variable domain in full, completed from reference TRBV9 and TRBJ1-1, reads DSGVTQTPKHLITATGQRVTLRCSPRSGDLSVYWYQQSLDQGLQFLIQYYNGEERAKGNILERFSAQQFPDLHSELNLSSLELGDSALYFCASSVGGGAQRTEAFFGQGTRLTVV.

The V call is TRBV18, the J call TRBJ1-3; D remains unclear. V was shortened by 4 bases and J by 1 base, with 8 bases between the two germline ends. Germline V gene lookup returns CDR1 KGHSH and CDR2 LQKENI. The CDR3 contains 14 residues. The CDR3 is CASSRMDSGNTIYF. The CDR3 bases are TGTGCCAGCTCACGCATGGATTCTGGAAACACCATATATTTT.

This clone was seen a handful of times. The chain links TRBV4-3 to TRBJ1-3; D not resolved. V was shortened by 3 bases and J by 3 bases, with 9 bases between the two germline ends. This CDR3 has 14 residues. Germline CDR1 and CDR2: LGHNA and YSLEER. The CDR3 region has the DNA TGCGCCAGCAGCCAGCCGGGAGGTGGAAACACCATATATTTT. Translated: CASSQPGGGNTIYF.

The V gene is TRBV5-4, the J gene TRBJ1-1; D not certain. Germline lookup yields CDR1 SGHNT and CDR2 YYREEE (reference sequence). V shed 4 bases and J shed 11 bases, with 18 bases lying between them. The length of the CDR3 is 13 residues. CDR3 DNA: TGTGCCAGCAGCCCCACTAGGGATAGCTTGGCTTTCTTT. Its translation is CASSPTRDSLAFF.

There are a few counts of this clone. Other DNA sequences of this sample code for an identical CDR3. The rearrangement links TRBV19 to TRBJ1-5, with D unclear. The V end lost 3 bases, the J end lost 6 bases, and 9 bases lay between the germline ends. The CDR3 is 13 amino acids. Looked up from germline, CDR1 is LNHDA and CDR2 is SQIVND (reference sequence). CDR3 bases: TGTGCCAGTAGTATTGCTGGCGCTCAGCCCCAGCATTTT. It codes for CASSIAGAQPQHF.

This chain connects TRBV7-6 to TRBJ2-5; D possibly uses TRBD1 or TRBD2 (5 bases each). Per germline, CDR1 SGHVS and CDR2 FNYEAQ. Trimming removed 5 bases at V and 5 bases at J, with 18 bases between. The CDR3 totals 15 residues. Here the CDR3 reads CASSPLRTGTETQYF. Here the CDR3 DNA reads TGTGCCAGCAGCCCACTGAGGACGGGGACGGAGACCCAGTACTTC.

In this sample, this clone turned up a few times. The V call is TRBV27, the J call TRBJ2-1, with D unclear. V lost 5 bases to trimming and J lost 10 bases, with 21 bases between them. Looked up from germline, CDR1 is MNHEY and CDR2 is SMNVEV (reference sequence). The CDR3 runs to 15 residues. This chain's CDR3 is CASSPLSSRNEEQFF. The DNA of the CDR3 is TGTGCCAGCAGTCCCCTCTCAAGCAGGAATGAGGAGCAGTTCTTC.

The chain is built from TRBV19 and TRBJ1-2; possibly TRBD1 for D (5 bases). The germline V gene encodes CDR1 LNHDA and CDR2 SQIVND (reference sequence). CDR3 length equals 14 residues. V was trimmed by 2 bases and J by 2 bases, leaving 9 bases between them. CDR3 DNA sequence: TGTGCCAGTAGTATACAGGGCGGCAACTATGGCTACACCTTC. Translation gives CASSIQGGNYGYTF.

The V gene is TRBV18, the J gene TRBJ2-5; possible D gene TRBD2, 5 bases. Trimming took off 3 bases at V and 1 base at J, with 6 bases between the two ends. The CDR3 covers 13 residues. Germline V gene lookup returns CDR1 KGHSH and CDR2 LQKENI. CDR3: CASSPRGQETQYF. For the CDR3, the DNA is TGTGCCAGCTCACCCCGGGGCCAAGAGACCCAGTACTTC.

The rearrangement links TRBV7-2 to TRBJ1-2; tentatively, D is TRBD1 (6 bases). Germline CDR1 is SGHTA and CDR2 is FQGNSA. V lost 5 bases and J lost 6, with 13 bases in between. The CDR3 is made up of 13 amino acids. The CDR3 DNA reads TGTGCCAGCAGCCTGAGACAGGAAAATGGCTACACCTTC. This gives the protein CASSLRQENGYTF. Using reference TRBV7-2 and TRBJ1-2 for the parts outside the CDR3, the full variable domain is GAGVSQSPSNKVTEKGKDVELRCDPISGHTALYWYRQSLGQGLEFLIYFQGNSAPDKSGLPSDRFSAERTGGSVSTLTIQRTQQEDSAVYLCASSLRQENGYTFGSGTRLTVV.